This is a list of T cell receptor beta chains from one sample in a study of T cells after yellow fever vaccination. Using its own MiXCR run on the 5' RACE reads, TCRdb lists one record per CDR3 protein. Of a few hundred thousand distinct CDR3 sequences in the sample, approximately 3.9% were seen once. Source: PBMCs, taken on the day of the yellow fever booster vaccination. These receptors all come from a young man who received the YFV17D yellow fever vaccine. Each CDR3 is given with its conserved first and last residue. The D gene is left open where the match is weak. Clone size is shown for a subset of rows, as once, few, many or a class of expanded clone.

NA,TRBV6-2/TRBV6-3,many,TRBJ2-2,TGTGCCAGCAGCCCCCTTGACGTGCTCGCGAACACCGGGGAGCTGTTTTTT,CASSPLDVLANTGELFF
NA,TRBV19,many,TRBJ2-3,TGTGCCAGTACCTCTACTAGCAGCAGCACAGATACGCAGTATTTT,CASTSTSSSTDTQYF
NA,TRBV25-1,many,TRBJ1-1,TGTGCCAGCAGTGAGCCGAACACTGAAGCTTTCTTT,CASSEPNTEAFF
TRBD2,TRBV20-1,many,TRBJ2-1,TGCAGTGCAGCCCCTGCGGGGGGCAATGAGCAGTTCTTC,CSAAPAGGNEQFF
TRBD1,TRBV6-5,many,TRBJ1-6,TGTGCCAGCAGTTACTCGGGCAGGGGGGGATCACCCCTCCACTTT,CASSYSGRGGSPLHF
TRBD1,TRBV30,few,TRBJ1-6,TGTGCTGCAGGGGGGCCTTCACCCCTCCACTTT,CAAGGPSPLHF
NA,TRBV3-1,NA,TRBJ1-2,TGTGCCAGCAGCCAGGGAATAGACAGGATCCAACCTCGGGGCTACACCTTC,CASSQGIDRIQPRGYTF
NA,TRBV12-3/TRBV12-4,many,TRBJ2-7,TGTGCCAGCACCCTCCGGGGGGCTAGGGTAACCTACGAGCAGTACTTC,CASTLRGARVTYEQYF
NA,TRBV7-2,few,TRBJ1-6,TGTGCCAGCAGCTCCGCGGGAGTAGGGCCAGATTCACCCCTCCACTTT,CASSSAGVGPDSPLHF
NA,TRBV6-2/TRBV6-3,NA,TRBJ2-3,TGTGCCAGCAGTTACCTTTCTTACACAGATACGCAGTATTTT,CASSYLSYTDTQYF
NA,TRBV3-1,few,TRBJ2-5,TGTGCCAGCAGCCAACTAAGGACGCTTCAAGAGACCCAGTACTTC,CASSQLRTLQETQYF
NA,TRBV20-1,NA,TRBJ1-2,TGCACCCTCCCCTACAGGGCAGGGCATGCCGGCTACACCTTC,CTLPYRAGHAGYTF
NA,TRBV5-1,many,TRBJ2-5,TGCGCCAGCAACCCCTGGGGGCAAGAGACCCAGTACTTC,CASNPWGQETQYF
TRBD2,TRBV7-9,many,TRBJ2-5,TGTGCCAGCAGCCTCCTACACGGGGGGCAAGAGACCCAGTACTTC,CASSLLHGGQETQYF
NA,TRBV5-6,few,TRBJ2-2,TGTGCCAGCAGCTTGTTAAGGGAGCTGTTTTTT,CASSLLRELFF
NA,TRBV5-1,many,TRBJ2-5,TGCGCCAGCAGCTTCCAGTCTACAGAGACCCAGTACTTC,CASSFQSTETQYF
NA,TRBV7-9,many,TRBJ2-7,TGTGCCAGCAGCCAGGGGGGCAGGATGGGCCACGAGCAGTACTTC,CASSQGGRMGHEQYF
TRBD2,TRBV12-3/TRBV12-4,NA,TRBJ2-5,TGTGCCAGCAGTTTAGCCGGGGGGGCCCAGTACTTC,CASSLAGGAQYF
NA,TRBV9,few,TRBJ1-1,TGTGCCAGCAGCGAGGGACCGACGACGAACACTGAAGCTTTCTTT,CASSEGPTTNTEAFF
NA,TRBV12-3/TRBV12-4,few,TRBJ1-6,TGTGCCAGCAGTTTGTCGGGGGTTTTACATTCACCCCTCCACTTT,CASSLSGVLHSPLHF
TRBD2,TRBV20-1,few,TRBJ2-1,TGCAGTGCTAGAGATCGCCCGGGACGAGCGGGAGAGCAGTTCTTC,CSARDRPGRAGEQFF
NA,TRBV19,few,TRBJ2-5,TGTGCCAGTACCAGTACGATGAAATTTCAAGAGACCCAGTACTTC,CASTSTMKFQETQYF
NA,TRBV12-3/TRBV12-4,many,TRBJ1-2,TGTGCCAGCAGTTCGAAACAGAACTATGGCTACACCTTC,CASSSKQNYGYTF
NA,TRBV6-6,NA,TRBJ1-6,TGTGCCAGCAGTTACGTCGTGCTATATAATTCACCCCTCCACTTT,CASSYVVLYNSPLHF
NA,TRBV13,few,TRBJ1-6,TGTGCCAGCAGCTTAGGGGCCGGGGTAGAGGATTCACCCCTCCACTTT,CASSLGAGVEDSPLHF
NA,TRBV7-9,few,TRBJ2-6,TGTGCCAGCAGCTTAGTCGGGACCCCTTTGACATCTGGGGCCAACGTCCTGACTTTC,CASSLVGTPLTSGANVLTF
NA,TRBV5-1,NA,TRBJ2-3,TGCGCCAGCAGCTCAAACTACGGGGCAGATACGCAGTATTTT,CASSSNYGADTQYF
TRBD1,TRBV18,many,TRBJ1-1,TGTGCCAGCTCACCACCGGACAGGTTGGTCGCTTTCTTT,CASSPPDRLVAFF
NA,TRBV10-3,NA,TRBJ2-2,TGTGCCATCAGGGACGGTACTCCGCACACCGGGGAGCTGTTTTTT,CAIRDGTPHTGELFF
TRBD1,TRBV6-5,NA,TRBJ1-4,TGTGCCAGCAGACGGACAGGGGCGCGAACCAAACTGTTTTTT,CASRRTGARTKLFF
NA,TRBV5-1,many,TRBJ2-7,TGCGCCAGCAGTGCGTCTGTGGGGGCCTTCTACGAGCAGTACTTC,CASSASVGAFYEQYF